These 12 T cell receptor beta chains were sequenced from one sample in a study of cytomegalovirus exposure and HLA in healthy donors. Primers included in the PCR were 60 Vbeta and 13 Jbeta primers. Assay: immunoSEQ multiplex PCR; the TCRdb copy retains only in-frame clones and omits some. The sample comprises more than 130,000 clones, about 80% of which are singletons, and 5.1% rests with the top ten. The sample taken for sequencing was PBMCs. The receptors derive from a male donor in good health and CMV-seronegative.

V gene TRBV6-1 combines with J gene TRBJ2-1, with a weak D call TRBD1 (6 bases). Germline-derived CDR1 and CDR2 are MNHNS and SASEGT. V dropped 4 bases and J dropped 9 bases, with 10 bases sitting between them. This CDR3 comprises 12 residues. CDR3 nucleotides: TGTGCCAGCAGTGTGACAGGCGCTGAGCAGTTCTTC. Protein product: CASSVTGAEQFF.

This sequence joins TRBV7-2 and TRBJ2-7; 13 bases line up with TRBD2. The CDR3 covers 16 residues. The V segment lost 5 bases and the J segment 2 bases; nucleotides outside the gene matches: 6. The germline gives CDR1 SGHTA, CDR2 FQGNSA. Here the CDR3 DNA reads TGTGCCAGCAGCCCGGCCGGGACTAGCGGGGCCTACGAGCAGTACTTC. It yields the protein CASSPAGTSGAYEQYF.

This chain uses TRBV5-4 with TRBJ2-3; a weak D match, TRBD2 (6 bases). Germline CDR1 SGHNT, CDR2 YYREEE (reference sequence). The CDR3 consists of 14 residues. The V end was cut by 2 bases, the J end by 6 bases, with 13 bases between. The CDR3 DNA follows: TGTGCCAGCAGCTTACCGACAGCGGGCGATACGCAGTATTTT. Translation gives CASSLPTAGDTQYF.

The table lists this clone with a count of one. V gene TRBV7-2 combines with J gene TRBJ1-5; possibly TRBD1 for D (5 bases). Germline CDR1 and CDR2: SGHTA and FQGNSA. Deletions cut 5 bases from V and 6 bases from J, with 17 bases between. The CDR3 extends over 15 amino acids. CDR3: CASSPGGGIGQPQHF. CDR3 DNA sequence: TGTGCCAGCAGCCCGGGGGGGGGTATTGGTCAGCCCCAGCATTTT.

This chain joins TRBV20-1 and TRBJ1-2; D is uncertain. The CDR3 has 11 amino acids. The V gene lost 5 bases and the J gene lost 6 bases, with 10 bases spanning the gap. Germline loops: CDR1 DFQATT, CDR2 SNEGSKA (reference sequence). CDR3 sequence: CSADTVNGYTF. The CDR3 region has the DNA TGCAGTGCTGACACCGTAAATGGCTACACCTTC.

The chain joins TRBV9 to TRBJ1-3, with D unresolved. Trimming cost V 0 bases and J 6 bases, with 22 bases left between them. The CDR3 has 18 residues. The germline V gene encodes CDR1 SGDLS and CDR2 YYNGEE. The CDR3 region is CASSVGAVMRGSLNTIYF. CDR3 DNA sequence: TGTGCCAGCAGCGTAGGTGCGGTCATGCGGGGTTCGTTAAACACCATATATTTT.

V gene TRBV30 combines with J gene TRBJ1-2, with 7 bases fitting TRBD1. CDR1 GTSNPN and CDR2 SVGIG come from the germline V gene (reference sequence). The CDR3 spans 13 residues. The V segment lost 5 bases and the J segment 9 bases; nucleotides outside the gene matches: 12. The CDR3 here is CAWGQVPRDSYTF. CDR3 bases: TGTGCCTGGGGACAGGTTCCTCGGGACAGCTACACCTTC.

This clone has only one observation. The rearrangement joins TRBV5-5 to TRBJ2-7, with D maybe TRBD1 (5 bases). Germline values: CDR1 SGHKS, CDR2 YYEKEE (reference sequence). V was cut by 0 bases and J by 4 bases, with 8 bases left in between. The CDR3 loop spans 13 amino acids. The CDR3 is CASSLADTYEQYF. In DNA form, the CDR3 reads TGTGCCAGCAGCTTGGCGGACACTTACGAGCAGTACTTC.

This clone was detected only a few times. DNA of the CDR3: TGTGCCAGCTCACCATCGGGGGGTTTGCAGCCCCAGCATTTT. Translation gives CASSPSGGLQPQHF. This chain uses TRBV18 with TRBJ1-5, with D maybe TRBD1 (5 bases). Trimming pared 2 bases from V and 7 bases from J, leaving 12 bases between. This CDR3 is 14 amino acids long. Germline V CDR1 and CDR2: KGHSH, LQKENI. The whole variable domain, remainder taken from reference TRBV18 and TRBJ1-5, is NAGVMQNPRHLVRRRGQEARLRCSPMKGHSHVYWYRQLPEEGLKFMVYLQKENIIDESGMPKERFSAEFPKEGPSILRIQQVVRGDSAAYFCASSPSGGLQPQHFGDGTRLSIL.

This sequence joins TRBV5-8 and TRBJ2-1, with 7 bases that match TRBD1. J was trimmed by 2 bases and V by 4 bases; bases with no gene match: 6. The CDR3 length is 15 residues. The germline gives CDR1 SGHTS, CDR2 YDEGEE. The CDR3 here is CASSAEQGTYNEQFF. DNA for the CDR3: TGTGCCAGCAGCGCGGAACAGGGGACCTACAATGAGCAGTTCTTC.

This chain links TRBV7-9 with TRBJ2-7; TRBD2 is a possible D gene (5 bases). Germline assignment: CDR1 SEHNR and CDR2 FQNEAQ (reference sequence). The V gene lost 5 bases and the J gene lost 3 bases, with 8 bases spanning the gap. This CDR3 contains 12 residues. The CDR3 region is CASSEGLYEQYF. CDR3 sequence (DNA): TGTGCCAGCAGCGAGGGCCTCTACGAGCAGTACTTC.

Of note for this clone: The sample contains more than one DNA sequence encoding this CDR3. This rearrangement joins TRBV6-1 to TRBJ1-2; TRBD1 agrees at 7 bases. Per the germline V gene, CDR1 is MNHNS and CDR2 is SASEGT. J lost 8 bases, V lost 1 base, and 7 bases had no gene match. The CDR3 consists of 14 residues. This CDR3 is CASSEGQGVYGYTF. For the CDR3, the DNA is TGTGCCAGCAGTGAAGGACAGGGCGTCTACGGCTACACCTTC.